Reported below is one TCR beta chain. The data originate from a study of blood T cell repertoires in COVID-19. In the study overall: COVID-19 samples from acute and convalescent phases originated in the United States, Italy and Spain. Sources were T cells, B-cell-depleted T cells, or PBMCs; the material itself was cDNA or gDNA.

In the authors' workflow: Cell counts per sample came from amplifying reference gene primers. Measured with immunoSEQ multiplex PCR; TCRdb has only the in-frame clones, and not every one. Clonal size and the V and J genes are those of that table, whereas D and trimming came from the DNA. The sample holds tens of thousands of clones, around 87% seen once. In Seattle, patients joined the study during active infection and were tracked longitudinally. CDR1 and CDR2 (germline): LGHDT, YNNKEL (reference sequence). This CDR3 contains 19 residues. V trimming: 2 bases; J trimming: 0 bases; junction bases outside the gene matches: 7.

The sample comprised peripheral blood. The receptor was isolated from an older woman with COVID-19, enrolled during active disease. The chain is built from TRBV3-1 (or the pseudogene TRBV3-2) and TRBJ2-7; TRBD2 aligns across 16 bases. As DNA, the CDR3 is TGTGCCAGCAGCCAACCCGGGACTAGCGGGAGGGCTGGCTCCTACGAGCAGTACTTC. It translates to CASSQPGTSGRAGSYEQYF.